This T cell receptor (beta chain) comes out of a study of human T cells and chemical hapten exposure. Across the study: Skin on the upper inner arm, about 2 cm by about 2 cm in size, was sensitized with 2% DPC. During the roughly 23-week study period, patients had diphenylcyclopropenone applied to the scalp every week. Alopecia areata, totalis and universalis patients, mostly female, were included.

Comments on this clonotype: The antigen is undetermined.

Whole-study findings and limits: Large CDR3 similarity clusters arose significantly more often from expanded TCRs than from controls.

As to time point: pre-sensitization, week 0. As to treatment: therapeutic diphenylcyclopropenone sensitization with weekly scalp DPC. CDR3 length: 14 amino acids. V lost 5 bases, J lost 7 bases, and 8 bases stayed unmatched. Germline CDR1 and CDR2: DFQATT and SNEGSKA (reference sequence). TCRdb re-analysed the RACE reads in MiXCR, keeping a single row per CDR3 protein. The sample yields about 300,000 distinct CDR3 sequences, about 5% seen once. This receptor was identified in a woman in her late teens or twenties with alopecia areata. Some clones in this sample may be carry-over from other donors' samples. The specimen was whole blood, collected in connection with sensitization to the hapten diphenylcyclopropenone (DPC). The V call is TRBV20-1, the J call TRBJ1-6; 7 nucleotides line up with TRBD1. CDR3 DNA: TGCAGTGCTGCCAGGGGGGAGCCCAATTCACCCCTCCACTTT. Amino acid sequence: CSAARGEPNSPLHF.